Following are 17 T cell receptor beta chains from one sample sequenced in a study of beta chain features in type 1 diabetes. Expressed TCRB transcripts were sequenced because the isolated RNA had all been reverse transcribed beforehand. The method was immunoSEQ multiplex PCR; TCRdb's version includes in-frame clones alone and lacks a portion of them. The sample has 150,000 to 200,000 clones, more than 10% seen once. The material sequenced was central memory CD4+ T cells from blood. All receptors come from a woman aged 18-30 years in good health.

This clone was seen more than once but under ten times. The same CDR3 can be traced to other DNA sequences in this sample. CDR3: CATSRAGGNTDTQYF. In nucleotides, the CDR3 is TGTGCCACCAGCAGAGCAGGGGGCAATACAGATACGCAGTATTTT. The V and J genes are TRBV15 and TRBJ2-3; TRBD1 agrees at 8 bases. The CDR3 is 15 residues long. The germline CDR1 and CDR2 sequences are LNHNV and YYDKDF (reference sequence). The V segment lost 1 base and the J segment 3 bases; nucleotides outside the gene matches: 3.

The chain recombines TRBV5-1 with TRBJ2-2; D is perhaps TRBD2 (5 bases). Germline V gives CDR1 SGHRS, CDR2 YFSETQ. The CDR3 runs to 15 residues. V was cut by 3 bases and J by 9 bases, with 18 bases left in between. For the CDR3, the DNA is TGCGCCAGCAGCTCCTCCTCGGACGGGGTACGGGAGCTGTTTTTT. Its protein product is CASSSSSDGVRELFF.

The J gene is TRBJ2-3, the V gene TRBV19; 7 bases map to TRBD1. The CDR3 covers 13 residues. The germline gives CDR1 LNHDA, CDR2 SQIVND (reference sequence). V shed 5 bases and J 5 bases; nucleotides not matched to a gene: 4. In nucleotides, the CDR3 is TGTGCCAGTAGTTGGGGACAGCGAGATACGCAGTATTTT. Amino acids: CASSWGQRDTQYF.

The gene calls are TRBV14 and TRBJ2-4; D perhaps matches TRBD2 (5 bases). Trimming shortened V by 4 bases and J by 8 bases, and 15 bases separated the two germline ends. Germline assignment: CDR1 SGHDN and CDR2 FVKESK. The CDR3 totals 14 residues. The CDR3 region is CASSLSRLRDIQYF. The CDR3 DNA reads TGTGCCAGCAGCCTCTCACGCCTGAGGGACATTCAGTACTTC.

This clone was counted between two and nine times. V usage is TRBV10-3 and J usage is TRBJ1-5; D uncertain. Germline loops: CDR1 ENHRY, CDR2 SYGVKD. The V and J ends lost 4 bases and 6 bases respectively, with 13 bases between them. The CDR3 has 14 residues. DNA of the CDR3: TGTGCCATCAGTGTTGGAGGGCGCGGTCAGCCCCAGCATTTT. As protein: CAISVGGRGQPQHF.

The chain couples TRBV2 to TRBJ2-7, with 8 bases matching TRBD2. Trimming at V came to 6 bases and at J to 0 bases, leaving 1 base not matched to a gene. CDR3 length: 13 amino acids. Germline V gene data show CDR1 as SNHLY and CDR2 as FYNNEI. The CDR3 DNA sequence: TGTGCCAGCAGGGGGACTAGCTCCTACGAGCAGTACTTC. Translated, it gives CASRGTSSYEQYF.

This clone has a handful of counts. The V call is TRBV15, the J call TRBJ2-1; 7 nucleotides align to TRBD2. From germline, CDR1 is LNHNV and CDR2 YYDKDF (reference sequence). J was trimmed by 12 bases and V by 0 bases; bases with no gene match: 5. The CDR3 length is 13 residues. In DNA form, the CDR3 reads TGTGCCACCAGCAGAGAACTAGCGAAAGGGCAGTTCTTC. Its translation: CATSRELAKGQFF.

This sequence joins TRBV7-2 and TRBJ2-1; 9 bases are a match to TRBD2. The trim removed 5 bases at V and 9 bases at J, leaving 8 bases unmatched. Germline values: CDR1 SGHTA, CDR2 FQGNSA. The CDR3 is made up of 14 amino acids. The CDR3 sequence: CASSTGTSYGEQFF. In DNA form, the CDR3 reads TGTGCCAGCAGCACCGGGACTAGCTATGGTGAGCAGTTCTTC.

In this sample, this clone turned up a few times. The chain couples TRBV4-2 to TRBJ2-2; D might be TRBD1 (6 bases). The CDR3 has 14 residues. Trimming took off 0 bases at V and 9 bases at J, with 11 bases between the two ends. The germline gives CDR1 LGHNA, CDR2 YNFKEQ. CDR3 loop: CASSQDVGDRELFF. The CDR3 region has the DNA TGTGCCAGCAGCCAAGATGTCGGGGACAGGGAGCTGTTTTTT.

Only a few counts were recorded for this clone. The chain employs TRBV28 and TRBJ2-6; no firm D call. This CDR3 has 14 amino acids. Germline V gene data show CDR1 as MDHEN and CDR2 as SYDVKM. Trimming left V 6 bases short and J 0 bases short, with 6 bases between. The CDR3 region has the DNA TGTGCCAGCAGCACAGTCTCTGGGGCCAACGTCCTGACTTTC. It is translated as CASSTVSGANVLTF. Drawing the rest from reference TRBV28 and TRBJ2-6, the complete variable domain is DVKVTQSSRYLVKRTGEKVFLECVQDMDHENMFWYRQDPGLGLRLIYFSYDVKMKEKGDIPEGYSVSREKKERFSLILESASTNQTSMYLCASSTVSGANVLTFGAGSRLTVL.

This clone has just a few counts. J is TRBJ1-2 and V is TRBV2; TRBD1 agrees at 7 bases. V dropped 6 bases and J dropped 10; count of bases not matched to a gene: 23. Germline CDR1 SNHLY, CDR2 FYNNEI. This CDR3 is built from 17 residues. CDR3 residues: CASRGSGTVAFMGIYTF. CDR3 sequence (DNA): TGTGCCAGCAGAGGATCCGGGACAGTAGCATTCATGGGGATCTACACCTTC.

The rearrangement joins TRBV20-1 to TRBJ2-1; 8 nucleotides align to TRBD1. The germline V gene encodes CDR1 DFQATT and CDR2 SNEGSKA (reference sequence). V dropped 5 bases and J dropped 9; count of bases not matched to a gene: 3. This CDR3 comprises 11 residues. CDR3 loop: CSAFGTGEQFF. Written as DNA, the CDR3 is TGCAGTGCTTTTGGGACAGGTGAGCAGTTCTTC.

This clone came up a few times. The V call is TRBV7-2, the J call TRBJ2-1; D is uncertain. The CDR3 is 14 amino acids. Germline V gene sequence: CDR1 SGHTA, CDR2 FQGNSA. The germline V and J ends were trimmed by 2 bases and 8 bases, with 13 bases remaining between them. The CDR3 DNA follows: TGTGCCAGCAGCTTACAAGTAACGCGCGATGAGCAGTTCTTC. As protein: CASSLQVTRDEQFF.

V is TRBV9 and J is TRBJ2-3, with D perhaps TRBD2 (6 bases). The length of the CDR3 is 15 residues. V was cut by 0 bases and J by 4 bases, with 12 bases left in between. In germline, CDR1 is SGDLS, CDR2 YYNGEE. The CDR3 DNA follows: TGTGCCAGCAGCGTAGGAGCTAGCGAGTCAGATACGCAGTATTTT. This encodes CASSVGASESDTQYF.

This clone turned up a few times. Here the CDR3 reads CASAGPGYGYTF. In nucleotides, the CDR3 is TGTGCCAGCGCTGGGCCGGGGTATGGCTACACCTTC. V and J are TRBV6-1 and TRBJ1-2; no clear D. The V end lost 8 bases, the J end lost 5 bases, and 12 bases lay between the germline ends. There are 12 residues in the CDR3. The germline CDR1 and CDR2 sequences are MNHNS and SASEGT.

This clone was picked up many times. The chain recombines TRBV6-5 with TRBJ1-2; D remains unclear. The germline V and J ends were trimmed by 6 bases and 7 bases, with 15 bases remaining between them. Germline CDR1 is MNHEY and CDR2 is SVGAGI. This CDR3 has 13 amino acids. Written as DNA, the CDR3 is TGTGCCAGCAGCCTTCGGGTTCTTAGTGGCTACACCTTC. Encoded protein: CASSLRVLSGYTF.

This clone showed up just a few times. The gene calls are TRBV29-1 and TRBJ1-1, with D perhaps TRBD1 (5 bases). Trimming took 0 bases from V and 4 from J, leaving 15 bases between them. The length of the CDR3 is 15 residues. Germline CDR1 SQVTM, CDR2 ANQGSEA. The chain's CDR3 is CSVEDRKGSSTEAFF. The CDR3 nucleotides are TGCAGCGTTGAAGATCGTAAGGGGTCGAGCACTGAAGCTTTCTTT.